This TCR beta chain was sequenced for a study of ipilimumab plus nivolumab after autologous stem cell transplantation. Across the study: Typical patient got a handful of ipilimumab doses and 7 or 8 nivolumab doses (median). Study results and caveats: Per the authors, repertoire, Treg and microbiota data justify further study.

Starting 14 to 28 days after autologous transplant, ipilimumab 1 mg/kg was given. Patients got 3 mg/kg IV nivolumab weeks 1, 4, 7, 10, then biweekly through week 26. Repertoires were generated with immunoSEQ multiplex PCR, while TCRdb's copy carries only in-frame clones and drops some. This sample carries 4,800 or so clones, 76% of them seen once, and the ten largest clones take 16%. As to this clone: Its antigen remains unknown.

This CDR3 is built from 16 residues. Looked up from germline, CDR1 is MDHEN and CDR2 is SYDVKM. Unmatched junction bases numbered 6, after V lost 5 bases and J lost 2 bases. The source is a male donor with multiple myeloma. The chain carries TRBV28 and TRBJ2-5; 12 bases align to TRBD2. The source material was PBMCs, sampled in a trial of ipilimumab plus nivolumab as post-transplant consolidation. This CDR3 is CASSQLAGGPQETQYF. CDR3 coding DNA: TGTGCCAGCAGTCAACTAGCGGGGGGACCTCAAGAGACCCAGTACTTC.